This TCR beta chain was identified in a study of blood T cell repertoires in COVID-19. This CDR3 has 15 amino acids. The junction had 5 bases not matched to a gene; V was cut back by 2 bases and J by 3 bases. Germline values: CDR1 GTSNPN, CDR2 SVGIG (reference sequence). The assay was immunoSEQ multiplex PCR, and TCRdb's table has in-frame clones only and misses some. The sample yields some 270,000 clones, around 93% seen once. All enrollees were roughly 18 to 89 years old and from about 25 US areas. Participants classified as exposed had met a COVID-19 case within 2 weeks before study entry. The origin of this receptor is a middle-aged man who had been exposed to COVID-19. What was sequenced was PBMCs or T cells enriched from blood (not recorded which). V and J are TRBV30 and TRBJ2-3; TRBD2 aligns across 10 bases. This chain's CDR3 is CAWSISGRATDTQYF. In nucleotides, the CDR3 is TGTGCCTGGAGTATCAGCGGGAGGGCAACAGATACGCAGTATTTT.